This record covers a single TCR beta chain. Its specific antigen is unknown. Per-base qualities were not stored, and no clone one base away is much larger. The data derive from a study of blood T cell repertoires in COVID-19 (dated by TCRdb to about 2020). At the level of the whole study: Samples from collaborators originated in the United States, Italy and Spain and spanned both the acute and convalescent phases of COVID-19. Deeply sampled blood TCRbeta repertoires from subjects exposed to, actively infected with, or recovered from COVID-19 were included in the dataset. Nearly every sample came with metadata listing a de-identified subject ID, COVID-19 status, age in years and sex. The prospective study material was composed of cDNA or gDNA derived from T cells, B-cell-depleted T cells, or PBMCs. Samples were obtained from the ongoing ImmuneRACE study (first 160 participants) and from over 1,000 subjects provided by 6 global collaborators. HLA class I and class II types, where available, came from metadata supplied by the sample provider rather than from assay-based typing. The repertoires were made available in a free public database intended to serve as a resource for research on the immune response to SARS-CoV-2. General study outcomes and caveats: The amount of clinical and demographic metadata varied by source and participant and was provided uncurated.

At one collaborating source in Seattle, patients were enrolled during active infection and were followed longitudinally through the course of disease. Collaborating institutions collected whole blood in K2EDTA tubes following their own protocols. For TCRbeta analysis, collaborators shipped samples as frozen whole blood, isolated PBMCs, or DNA extracted from either of those sample types. TCRbeta CDR3 regions were amplified from genomic DNA using the immunoSEQ Assay, a bias-controlled multiplex PCR. In the original analysis: Within the assay, amplification of reference gene primers was used to estimate how many nucleated cells each sample contained. To quantify the absolute abundance of each unique TCRbeta CDR3 rearrangement, sequence reads were collapsed and filtered. For each sample, productive Simpson clonality was calculated by taking the square root of Simpson's diversity index across productive rearrangements. TCRdb re-hosts the immuneACCESS table, in-frame sequences only. Its copies lack some clones; in the studies checked, an unresolved V gene accounts for under half of them, and the cause for the rest is not known. That table gives V, J and clone size, and the DNA gave D and trimming. In all, the sample holds roughly 440,000 clones, and about 87% of those were seen once. Together, the top ten hold over 10% of the sample.

The germline V gene (reference sequence) provides CDR1 LNHDA and CDR2 SQIVND. From cysteine to phenylalanine, the CDR3 is 16 amino acids long. Of the read, only the CDR3 DNA is kept; its 48 bases are in frame from base 1. V and J lose 5 bases and 7 bases, and a span of 24 bases separates them. This chain is built from TRBV19 and TRBJ2-7, with a tentative D gene TRBD2 over 6 matching bases. Sequencing input: peripheral blood. This receptor was identified in a woman aged 45-59 years with COVID-19, enrolled during active disease. CDR3 sequence: CASSPGWGTAGREQYF. The nucleotide sequence is given as TGTGCCAGTAGTCCAGGGTGGGGGACTGCTGGACGGGAGCAGTACTTC.